Here is one TCR beta chain with its context. The CDR3 length is 14 residues. The V end lost 1 base, the J end lost 6 bases, and 12 bases lay between the germline ends. Germline values: CDR1 LGHNT, CDR2 FRNRAP. This entry comes from a study of blood T cell repertoires in COVID-19. Study-wide background: Samples representing acute and convalescent COVID-19 were sourced from the United States, Italy and Spain.

The study assigned cohorts using participant-reported clinical history. Assay used: immunoSEQ multiplex PCR; TCRdb lists only in-frame clones, some missing. The sample holds around 220,000 clones, 85% to 90% seen once. Material for sequencing was PBMCs or T cells enriched from blood (not recorded which). This TCR was sampled from a man aged 25 to 45 who had been exposed to COVID-19. The V and J genes are TRBV12-5 and TRBJ1-1, with D hard to call. CDR3 loop: CASGLAPRSPEAFF. The CDR3, as DNA: TGTGCTAGTGGTTTGGCCCCCAGGTCGCCTGAAGCTTTCTTT.